What follows is one TCR beta chain and its context. Antigen: not known. The record originates from a study of OX40 agonist ivuxolimab in advanced cancers. About the study: Partial responses, seen in three patients, involved one hepatocellular carcinoma and two cutaneous melanomas. Overall study findings and caveats: At 0.1 to 3.0 mg/kg, CD4+ and CD8+ blood T cells expanded clonally by week 6. In CD8+ T cells, expanded clones were on average more numerous than in CD4+.

Generated by immunoSEQ multiplex PCR, the TCRdb table keeps only in-frame clones and is missing some. The repertoire holds 68,000 or so clones, roughly 80% seen once, with 9.5% to 13% in the top ten. At cycle 4 day 1, cycle 7 day 1, and baseline, blood was sampled. The TCR comes from an adult with an advanced solid tumor such as melanoma, head and neck, liver or kidney cancer. Here the sequenced sample was CD4+ or CD8+ T cells sorted from blood, taken in a trial of the OX40 agonist ivuxolimab.

The CDR3: CASRCRQGPDTQYF. CDR3 nucleotide sequence: TGTGCAAGTCGCTGTCGACAGGGTCCAGATACGCAGTATTTT. This rearrangement joins TRBV12-2 to TRBJ2-3; no check of the table's D call, TRBD1, against the DNA was made. TRBV12-2 is shown as a pseudogene. The CDR3 totals 14 residues.